This T cell receptor (beta chain) stems from a study of cytomegalovirus exposure and HLA in healthy donors. Broader study findings: As was reported, the classifier diagnosed cytomegalovirus status with high specificity and sensitivity. As a later analysis revealed, the rate of TCR association differed by HLA locus, with DRB1 most and HLA-C fewest. The authors later linked a missense DCLRE1C variant to TCR beta V- and J-gene trimming. An observed cluster of highly shared sequence variants was recorded as a likely sequencing artifact.

There are a few counts of this clone. As yet, its antigen is unknown. The CDR3 is 14 residues long. V shed 3 bases and J 7 bases; nucleotides not matched to a gene: 5. The germline gives CDR1 MRHNA, CDR2 SNTAGT. The PCR had 60 Vbeta and 13 Jbeta primers. Clones were sequenced by immunoSEQ multiplex PCR, and TCRdb holds only the in-frame ones, with some missing. The repertoire includes about 160,000 clones, around 78% of them detected once, and 1.5% to 1.7% sits in the top ten. The sample taken for sequencing was PBMCs. This TCR was sampled from a man aged 35-49 years in good health and CMV-seronegative. V is TRBV6-4 and J is TRBJ2-1; TRBD2 matches 8 bases. CDR3 residues: CASSDHREGNEQFF. The DNA for the CDR3 is TGTGCCAGCAGTGATCATCGGGAGGGGAATGAGCAGTTCTTC.